This TCR beta chain was recovered during a study of control samples from healthy donors and cancer patients. The assay was immunoSEQ multiplex PCR, and TCRdb's table has in-frame clones only and misses some. The table includes roughly 170,000 clones, around 88% detected once. The TCR originated in a woman aged 30 to 39 in good health. The source material was blood.

CDR3: CASSQGLAGRAETQYF. The DNA of the CDR3 is TGTGCCAGCAGCCAAGGTCTAGCGGGACGAGCAGAGACCCAGTACTTC. The V gene is TRBV3-1 (or the pseudogene TRBV3-2), the J gene TRBJ2-5, with 9 bases aligning to TRBD2. Germline lookup yields CDR1 LGHDT and CDR2 YNNKEL (reference sequence). This CDR3 is built from 16 residues. Germline trimming cut 1 base from V and 4 bases from J; bases unmatched to any gene: 7.